This TCR beta chain was observed in a study of cytomegalovirus exposure and HLA in healthy donors. In the PCR, 60 Vbeta and 13 Jbeta primers were used. Produced via immunoSEQ multiplex PCR; TCRdb's table is partial and in-frame only. This table holds fewer than 85,000 clones. A word on this clone: The antigen is unknown.

Study findings and constraints: Within the data, a cluster of highly shared sequence variants was likely a sequencing artifact. In an earlier analysis, most TCR beta V segments were productive about 87% or about 30% of the time.

CDR1 and CDR2 (germline): SGHRS, YFSETQ. The CDR3 contains 19 residues. This receptor was taken from a middle-aged woman in good health and CMV-seropositive. The chain has TRBV5-1 and TRBJ2-5; the match to TRBD1 covers 8 bases. The end of the DNA fits TRBJ2-7 better, so the J call may be wrong. The sequenced sample consisted of PBMCs. The DNA of the CDR3 is TGCGCCAGCAGCTTGGGTCTCTCGACTGTGGGGACAGGTTCCTACGAGCAGTACTTC. This sequence encodes CASSLGLSTVGTGSYEQYF.